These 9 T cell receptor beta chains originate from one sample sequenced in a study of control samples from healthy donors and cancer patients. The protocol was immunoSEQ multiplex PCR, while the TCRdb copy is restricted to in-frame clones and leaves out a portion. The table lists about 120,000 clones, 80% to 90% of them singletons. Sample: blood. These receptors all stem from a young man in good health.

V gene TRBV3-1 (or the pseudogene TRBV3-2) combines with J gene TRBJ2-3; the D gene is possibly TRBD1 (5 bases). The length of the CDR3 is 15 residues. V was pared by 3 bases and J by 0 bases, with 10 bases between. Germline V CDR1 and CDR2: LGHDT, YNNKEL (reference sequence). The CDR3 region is CASSQTVTSTDTQYF. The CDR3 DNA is TGTGCCAGCAGCCAGACAGTTACTAGCACAGATACGCAGTATTTT.

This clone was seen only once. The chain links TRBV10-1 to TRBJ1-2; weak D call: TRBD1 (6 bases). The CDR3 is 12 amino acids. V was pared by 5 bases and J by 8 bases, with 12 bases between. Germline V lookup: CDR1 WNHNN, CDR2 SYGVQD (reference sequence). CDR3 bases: TGCGCCAGCAGTAGCCCAGGGGAAGGCTACACCTTC. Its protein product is CASSSPGEGYTF.

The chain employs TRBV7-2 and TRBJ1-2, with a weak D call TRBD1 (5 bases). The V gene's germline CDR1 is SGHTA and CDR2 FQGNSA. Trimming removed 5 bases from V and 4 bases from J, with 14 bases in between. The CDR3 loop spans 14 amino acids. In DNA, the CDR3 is TGTGCCAGCAGCGCTTCAGTTACAGGCTATGGCTACACCTTC. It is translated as CASSASVTGYGYTF.

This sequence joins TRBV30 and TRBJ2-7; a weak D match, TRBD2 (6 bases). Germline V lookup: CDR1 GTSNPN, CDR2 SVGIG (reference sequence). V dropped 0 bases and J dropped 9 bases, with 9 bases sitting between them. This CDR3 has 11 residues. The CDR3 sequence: CAWSVRDLQYV. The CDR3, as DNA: TGTGCCTGGAGTGTACGGGACTTGCAGTACGTC.

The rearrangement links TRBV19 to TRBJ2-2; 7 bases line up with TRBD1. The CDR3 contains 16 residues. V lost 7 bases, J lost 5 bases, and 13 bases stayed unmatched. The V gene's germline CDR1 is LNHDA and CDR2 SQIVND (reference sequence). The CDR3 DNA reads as TGTGCCAGTACCCCCCCCCGAGACAGGGTAACCGGGGAGCTGTTTTTT. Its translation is CASTPPRDRVTGELFF.

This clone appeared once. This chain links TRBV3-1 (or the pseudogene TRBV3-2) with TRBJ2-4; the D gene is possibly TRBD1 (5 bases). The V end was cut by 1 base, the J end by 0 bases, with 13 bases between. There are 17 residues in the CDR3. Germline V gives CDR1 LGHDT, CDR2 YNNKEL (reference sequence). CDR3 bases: TGTGCCAGCAGCCAAGGAGGAACAGGCCTAGCCAAAAACATTCAGTACTTC. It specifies CASSQGGTGLAKNIQYF.

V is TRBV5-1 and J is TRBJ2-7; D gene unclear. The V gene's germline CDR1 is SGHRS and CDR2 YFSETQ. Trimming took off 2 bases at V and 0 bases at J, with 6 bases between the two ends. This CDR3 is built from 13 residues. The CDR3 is CASSLLGSYEQYF. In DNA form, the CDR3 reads TGCGCCAGCAGCTTATTAGGCTCCTACGAGCAGTACTTC.

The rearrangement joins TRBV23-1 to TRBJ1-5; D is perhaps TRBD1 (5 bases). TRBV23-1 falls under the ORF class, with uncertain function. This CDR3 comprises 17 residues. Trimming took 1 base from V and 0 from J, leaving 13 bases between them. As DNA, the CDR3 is TGCGCCAGCAGTCAATTGCGGGGCCGTAGTAGCAATCAGCCCCAGCATTTT. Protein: CASSQLRGRSSNQPQHF.

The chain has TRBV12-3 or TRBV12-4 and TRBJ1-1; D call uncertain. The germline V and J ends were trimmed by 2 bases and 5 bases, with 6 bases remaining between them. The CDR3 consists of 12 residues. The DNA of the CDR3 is TGTGCCAGCAGTTTACGGGGAACTGAAGCTTTCTTT. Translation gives CASSLRGTEAFF.